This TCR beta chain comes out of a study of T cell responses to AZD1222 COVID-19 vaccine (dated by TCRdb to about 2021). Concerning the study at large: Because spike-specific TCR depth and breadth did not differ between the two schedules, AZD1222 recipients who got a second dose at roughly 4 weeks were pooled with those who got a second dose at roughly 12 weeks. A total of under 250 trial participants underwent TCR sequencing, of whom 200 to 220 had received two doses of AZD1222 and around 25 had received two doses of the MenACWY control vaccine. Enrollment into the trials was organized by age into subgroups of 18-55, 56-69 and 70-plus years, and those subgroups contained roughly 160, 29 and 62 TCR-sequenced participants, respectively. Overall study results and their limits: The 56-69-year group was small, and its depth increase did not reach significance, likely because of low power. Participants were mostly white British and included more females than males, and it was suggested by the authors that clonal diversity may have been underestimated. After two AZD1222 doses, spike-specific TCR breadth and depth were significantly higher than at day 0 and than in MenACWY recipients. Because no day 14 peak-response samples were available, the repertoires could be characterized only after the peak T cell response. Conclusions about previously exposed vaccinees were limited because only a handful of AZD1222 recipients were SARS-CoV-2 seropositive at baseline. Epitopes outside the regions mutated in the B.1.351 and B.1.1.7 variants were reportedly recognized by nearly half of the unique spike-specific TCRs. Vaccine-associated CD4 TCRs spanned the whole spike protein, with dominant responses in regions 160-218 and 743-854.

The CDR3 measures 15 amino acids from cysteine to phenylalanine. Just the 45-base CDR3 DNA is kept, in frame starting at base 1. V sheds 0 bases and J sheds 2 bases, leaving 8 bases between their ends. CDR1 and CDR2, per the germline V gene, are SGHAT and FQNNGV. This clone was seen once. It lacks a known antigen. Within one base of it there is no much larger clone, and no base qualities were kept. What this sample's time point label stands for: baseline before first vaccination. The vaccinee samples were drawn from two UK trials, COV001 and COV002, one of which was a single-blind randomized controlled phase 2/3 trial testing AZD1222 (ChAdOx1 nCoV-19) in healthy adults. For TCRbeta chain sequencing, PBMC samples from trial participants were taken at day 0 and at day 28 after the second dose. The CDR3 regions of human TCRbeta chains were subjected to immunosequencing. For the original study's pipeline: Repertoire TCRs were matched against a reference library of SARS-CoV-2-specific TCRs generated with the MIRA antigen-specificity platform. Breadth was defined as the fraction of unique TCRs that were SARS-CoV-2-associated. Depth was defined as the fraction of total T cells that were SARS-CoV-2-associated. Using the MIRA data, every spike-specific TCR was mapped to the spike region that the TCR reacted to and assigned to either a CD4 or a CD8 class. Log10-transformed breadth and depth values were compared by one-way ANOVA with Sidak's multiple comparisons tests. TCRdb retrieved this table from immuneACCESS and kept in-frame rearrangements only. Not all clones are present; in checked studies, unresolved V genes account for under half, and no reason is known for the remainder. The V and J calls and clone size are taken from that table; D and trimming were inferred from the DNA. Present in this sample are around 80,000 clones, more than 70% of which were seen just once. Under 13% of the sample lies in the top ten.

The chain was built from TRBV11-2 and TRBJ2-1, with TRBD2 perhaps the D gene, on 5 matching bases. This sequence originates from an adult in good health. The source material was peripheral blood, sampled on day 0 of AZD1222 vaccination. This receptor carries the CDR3 CASSLDAGAYNEQFF. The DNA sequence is TGTGCCAGCAGCTTAGACGCGGGTGCCTACAATGAGCAGTTCTTC.